This T cell receptor (beta chain) was recovered during a study of blood T cell repertoires in COVID-19. Trimming left V 4 bases short and J 11 bases short, with 18 bases between. Germline V gene data show CDR1 as KGHDR and CDR2 as SFDVKD. This CDR3 spans 14 amino acids. The authors' processing: Nucleated cell number was recorded as an estimate derived from reference gene primer amplification. The method was immunoSEQ multiplex PCR; TCRdb's version includes in-frame clones alone and lacks a portion of them. V, J and clone size were drawn from that table, and D and trimming were deduced from the DNA. Here the sample spans some 80,000 clones, over 60% being singletons.

Specimen: peripheral blood. This clonotype was sampled from a woman aged 80 or older with active or convalescent COVID-19. This chain uses TRBV24-1 with TRBJ2-3; TRBD1 is a possible D gene (8 bases). The CDR3 loop reads CATSDGGTGERQYF. DNA for the CDR3: TGTGCCACCAGTGACGGGGGGACAGGTGAGAGGCAGTATTTT.